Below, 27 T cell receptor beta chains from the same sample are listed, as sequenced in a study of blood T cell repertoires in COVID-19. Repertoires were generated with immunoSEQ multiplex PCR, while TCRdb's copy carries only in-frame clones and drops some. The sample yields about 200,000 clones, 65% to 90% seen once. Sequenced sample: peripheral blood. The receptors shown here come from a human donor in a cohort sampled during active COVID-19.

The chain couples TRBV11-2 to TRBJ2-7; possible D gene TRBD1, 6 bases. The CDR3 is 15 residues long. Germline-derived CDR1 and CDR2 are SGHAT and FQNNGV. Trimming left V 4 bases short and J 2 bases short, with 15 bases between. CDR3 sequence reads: CASSSGVLGTYEQYF. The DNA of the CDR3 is TGTGCCAGCAGCTCAGGGGTGCTGGGCACCTACGAGCAGTACTTC.

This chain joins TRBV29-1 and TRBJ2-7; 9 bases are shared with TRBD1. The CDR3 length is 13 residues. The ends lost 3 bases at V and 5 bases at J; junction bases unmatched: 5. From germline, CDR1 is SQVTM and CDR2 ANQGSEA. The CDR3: CSVDVQGAHEQYF. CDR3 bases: TGCAGCGTTGATGTACAGGGGGCCCACGAGCAGTACTTC.

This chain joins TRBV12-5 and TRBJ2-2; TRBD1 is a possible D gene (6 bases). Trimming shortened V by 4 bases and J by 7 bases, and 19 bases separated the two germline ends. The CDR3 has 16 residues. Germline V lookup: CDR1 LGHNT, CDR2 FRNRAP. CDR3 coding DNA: TGTGCTAGTGGTTCGGCAGGGGACACCCTTCGCGGGGAGCTGTTTTTT. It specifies CASGSAGDTLRGELFF.

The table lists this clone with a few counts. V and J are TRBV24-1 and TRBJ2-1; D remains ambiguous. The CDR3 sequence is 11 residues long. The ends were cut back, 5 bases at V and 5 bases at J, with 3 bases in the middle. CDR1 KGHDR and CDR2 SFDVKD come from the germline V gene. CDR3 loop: CATSANNEQFF. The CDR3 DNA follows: TGTGCCACCAGTGCAAACAATGAGCAGTTCTTC.

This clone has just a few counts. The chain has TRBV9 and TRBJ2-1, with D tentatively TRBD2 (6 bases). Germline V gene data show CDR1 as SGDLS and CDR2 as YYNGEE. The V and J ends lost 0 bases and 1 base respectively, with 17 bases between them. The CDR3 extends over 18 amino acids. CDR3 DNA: TGTGCCAGCAGCGTAGCTCAATTGGGGGGAGCATCCTACAATGAGCAGTTCTTC. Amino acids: CASSVAQLGGASYNEQFF.

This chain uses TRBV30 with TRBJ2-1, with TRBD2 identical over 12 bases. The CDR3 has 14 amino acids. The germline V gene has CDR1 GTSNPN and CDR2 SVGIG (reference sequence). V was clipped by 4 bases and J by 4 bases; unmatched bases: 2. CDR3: CAWTGLAGYNEQFF. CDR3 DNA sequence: TGTGCCTGGACTGGACTAGCGGGGTACAATGAGCAGTTCTTC.

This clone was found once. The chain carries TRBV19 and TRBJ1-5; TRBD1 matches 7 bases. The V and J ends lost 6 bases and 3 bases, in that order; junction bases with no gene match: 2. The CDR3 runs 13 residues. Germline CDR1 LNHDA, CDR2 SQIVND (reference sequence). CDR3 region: CASRDRDNQPQHF. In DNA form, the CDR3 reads TGTGCCAGTAGAGACAGGGACAATCAGCCCCAGCATTTT.

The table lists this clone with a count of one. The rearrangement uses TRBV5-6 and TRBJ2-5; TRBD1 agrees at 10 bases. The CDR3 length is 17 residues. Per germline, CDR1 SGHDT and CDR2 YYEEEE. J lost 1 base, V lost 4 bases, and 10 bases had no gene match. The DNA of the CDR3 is TGTGCCAGCAGCCATCTCGGACAGGGGGACTTCCAAGAGACCCAGTACTTC. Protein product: CASSHLGQGDFQETQYF.

The CDR3 sequence is CASSYSNRGNSPLHF. The CDR3 coding sequence is TGTGCCAGCAGTTACTCGAACAGGGGAAATTCACCCCTCCACTTT. This rearrangement joins TRBV6-5 to TRBJ1-6; 7 bases agree with TRBD1. This CDR3 is 15 amino acids long. V lost 0 bases and J lost 7; bases outside the gene matches: 3. Germline V gene data show CDR1 as MNHEY and CDR2 as SVGAGI.

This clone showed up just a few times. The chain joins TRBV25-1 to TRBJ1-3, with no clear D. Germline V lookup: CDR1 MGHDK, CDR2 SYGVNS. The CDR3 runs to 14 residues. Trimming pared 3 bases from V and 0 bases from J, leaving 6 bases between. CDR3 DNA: TGTGCCAGCAGTGAGGGAGCCTCTGGAAACACCATATATTTT. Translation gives CASSEGASGNTIYF.

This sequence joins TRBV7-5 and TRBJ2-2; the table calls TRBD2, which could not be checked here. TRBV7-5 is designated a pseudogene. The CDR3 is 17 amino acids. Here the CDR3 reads CVRSLGSQLLPGGELFF. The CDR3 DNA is TGTGTCAGAAGCTTAGGATCTCAGCTTCTACCGGGCGGGGAGCTGTTTTTT.

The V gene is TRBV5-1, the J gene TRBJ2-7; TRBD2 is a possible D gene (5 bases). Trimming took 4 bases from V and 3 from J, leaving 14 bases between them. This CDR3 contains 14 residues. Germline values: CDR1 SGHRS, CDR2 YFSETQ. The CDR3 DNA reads TGCGCCAGCAGCGCCTCCGGAGGAGGCTACGAGCAGTACTTC. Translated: CASSASGGGYEQYF. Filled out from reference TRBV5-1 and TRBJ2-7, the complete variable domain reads KAGVTQTPRYLIKTRGQQVTLSCSPISGHRSVSWYQQTPGQGLQFLFEYFSETQRNKGNFPGRFSGRQFSNSRSEMNVSTLELGDSALYLCASSASGGGYEQYFGPGTRLTVT.

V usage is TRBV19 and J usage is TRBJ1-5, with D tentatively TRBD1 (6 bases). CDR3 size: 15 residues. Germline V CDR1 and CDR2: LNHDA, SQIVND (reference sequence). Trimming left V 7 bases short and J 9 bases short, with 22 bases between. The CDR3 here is CASTLGAQGVWPQHF. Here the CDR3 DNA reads TGTGCCAGTACCTTAGGGGCACAGGGTGTTTGGCCCCAGCATTTT.

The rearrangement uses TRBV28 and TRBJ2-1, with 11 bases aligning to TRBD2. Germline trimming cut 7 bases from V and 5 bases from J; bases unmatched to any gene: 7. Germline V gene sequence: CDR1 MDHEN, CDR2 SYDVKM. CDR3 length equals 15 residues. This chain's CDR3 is CASTPPSGRHNEQFF. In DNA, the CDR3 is TGTGCCAGCACACCCCCTAGCGGGAGGCACAATGAGCAGTTCTTC.

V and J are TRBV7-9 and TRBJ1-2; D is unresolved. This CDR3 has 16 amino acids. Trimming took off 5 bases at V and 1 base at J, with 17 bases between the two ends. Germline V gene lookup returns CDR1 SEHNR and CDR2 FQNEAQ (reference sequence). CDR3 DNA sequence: TGTGCCAGCAGCCCCGGAGTTGGAGGCTTTAACTATGGCTACACCTTC. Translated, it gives CASSPGVGGFNYGYTF. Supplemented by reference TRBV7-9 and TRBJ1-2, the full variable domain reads DTGVSQNPRHKITKRGQNVTFRCDPISEHNRLYWYRQTLGQGPEFLTYFQNEAQLEKSRLLSDRFSAERPKGSFSTLEIQRTEQGDSAMYLCASSPGVGGFNYGYTFGSGTRLTVV.

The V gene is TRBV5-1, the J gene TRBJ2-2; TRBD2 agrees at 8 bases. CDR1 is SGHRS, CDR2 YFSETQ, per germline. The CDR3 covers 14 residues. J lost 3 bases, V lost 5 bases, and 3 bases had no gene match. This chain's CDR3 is CASRTGRDTGELFF. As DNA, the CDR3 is TGCGCCAGCAGGACCGGGAGGGACACCGGGGAGCTGTTTTTT.

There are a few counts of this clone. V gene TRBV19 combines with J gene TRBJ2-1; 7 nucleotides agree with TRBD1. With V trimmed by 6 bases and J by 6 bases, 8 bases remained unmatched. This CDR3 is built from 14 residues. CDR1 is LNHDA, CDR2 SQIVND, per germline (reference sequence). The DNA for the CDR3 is TGTGCCAGTAGCCGAGCAGGGGGAACCAATGAGCAGTTCTTC. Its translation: CASSRAGGTNEQFF.

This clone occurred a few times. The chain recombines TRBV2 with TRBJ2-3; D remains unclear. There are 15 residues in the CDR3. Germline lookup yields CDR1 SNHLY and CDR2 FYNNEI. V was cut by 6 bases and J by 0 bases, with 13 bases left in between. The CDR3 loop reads CASRPTPTSTDTQYF. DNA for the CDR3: TGTGCCAGCAGACCAACCCCTACTAGCACAGATACGCAGTATTTT.

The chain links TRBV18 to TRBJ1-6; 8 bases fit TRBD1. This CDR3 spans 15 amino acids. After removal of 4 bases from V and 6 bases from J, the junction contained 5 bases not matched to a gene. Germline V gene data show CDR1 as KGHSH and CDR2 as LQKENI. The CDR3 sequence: CASSLLDRANSPLHF. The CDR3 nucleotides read TGTGCCAGCTCACTCCTGGACAGGGCTAATTCACCCCTCCACTTT.

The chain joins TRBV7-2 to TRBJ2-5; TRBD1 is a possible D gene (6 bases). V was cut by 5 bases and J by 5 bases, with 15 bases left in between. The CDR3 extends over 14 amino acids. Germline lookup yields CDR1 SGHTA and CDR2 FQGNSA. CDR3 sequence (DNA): TGTGCCAGCAGCCACCTTACTAGGGGGGAGACCCAGTACTTC. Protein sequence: CASSHLTRGETQYF.

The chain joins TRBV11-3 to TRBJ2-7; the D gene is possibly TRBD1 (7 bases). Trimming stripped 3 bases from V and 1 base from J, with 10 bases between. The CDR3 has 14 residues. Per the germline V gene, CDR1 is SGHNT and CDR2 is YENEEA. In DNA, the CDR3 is TGTGCCAGCAGCTTGGAGGGGGCTTCCTACGAGCAGTACTTC. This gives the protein CASSLEGASYEQYF.

Here the CDR3 reads CASSSPAESSGANVLTF. The CDR3, as DNA: TGTGCCAGCAGCTCCCCTGCGGAGAGCTCTGGGGCCAACGTCCTGACTTTC. This rearrangement joins TRBV5-4 to TRBJ2-6; the D is unclear. The germline CDR1 and CDR2 sequences are SGHNT and YYREEE (reference sequence). The V gene lost 3 bases and the J gene lost 0 bases, with 13 bases spanning the gap. This CDR3 region has 17 residues.

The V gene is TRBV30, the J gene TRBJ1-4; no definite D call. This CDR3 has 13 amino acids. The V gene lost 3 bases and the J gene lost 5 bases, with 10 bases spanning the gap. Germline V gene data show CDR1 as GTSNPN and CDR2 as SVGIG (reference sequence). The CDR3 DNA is TGTGCCTGGAGCGGCGGTGTAAATGAAAAACTGTTTTTT. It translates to CAWSGGVNEKLFF.

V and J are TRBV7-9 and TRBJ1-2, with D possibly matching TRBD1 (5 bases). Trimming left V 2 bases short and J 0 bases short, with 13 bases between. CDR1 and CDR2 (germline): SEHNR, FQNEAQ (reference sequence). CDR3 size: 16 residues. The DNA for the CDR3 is TGTGCCAGCAGCTTACCAGGGCAGGCGACTAACTATGGCTACACCTTC. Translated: CASSLPGQATNYGYTF.

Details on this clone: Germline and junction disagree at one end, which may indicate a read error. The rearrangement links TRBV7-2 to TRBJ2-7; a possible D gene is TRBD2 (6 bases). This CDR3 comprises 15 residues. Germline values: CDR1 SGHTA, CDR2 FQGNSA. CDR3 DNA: TGTGCCAGCAGCTTTGACGGGGGAGTCTCCTCCGAGCAGTACTTC. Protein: CASSFDGGVSSEQYF.

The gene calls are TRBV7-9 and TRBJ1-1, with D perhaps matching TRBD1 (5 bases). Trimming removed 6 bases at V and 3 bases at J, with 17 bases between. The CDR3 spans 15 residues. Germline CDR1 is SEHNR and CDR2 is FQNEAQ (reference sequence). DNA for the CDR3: TGTGCCAGCAGATCGCGGGGGACGGGTGACACTGAAGCTTTCTTT. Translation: CASRSRGTGDTEAFF.

The CDR3 here is CASSSDSFNEQFF. CDR3 nucleotide sequence: TGTGCCAGCAGCTCTGACTCGTTCAATGAGCAGTTCTTC. The chain couples TRBV12-3 or TRBV12-4 to TRBJ2-1; D gene unclear. The length of the CDR3 is 13 residues. V was shortened by 6 bases and J by 6 bases, with 12 bases between the two germline ends.